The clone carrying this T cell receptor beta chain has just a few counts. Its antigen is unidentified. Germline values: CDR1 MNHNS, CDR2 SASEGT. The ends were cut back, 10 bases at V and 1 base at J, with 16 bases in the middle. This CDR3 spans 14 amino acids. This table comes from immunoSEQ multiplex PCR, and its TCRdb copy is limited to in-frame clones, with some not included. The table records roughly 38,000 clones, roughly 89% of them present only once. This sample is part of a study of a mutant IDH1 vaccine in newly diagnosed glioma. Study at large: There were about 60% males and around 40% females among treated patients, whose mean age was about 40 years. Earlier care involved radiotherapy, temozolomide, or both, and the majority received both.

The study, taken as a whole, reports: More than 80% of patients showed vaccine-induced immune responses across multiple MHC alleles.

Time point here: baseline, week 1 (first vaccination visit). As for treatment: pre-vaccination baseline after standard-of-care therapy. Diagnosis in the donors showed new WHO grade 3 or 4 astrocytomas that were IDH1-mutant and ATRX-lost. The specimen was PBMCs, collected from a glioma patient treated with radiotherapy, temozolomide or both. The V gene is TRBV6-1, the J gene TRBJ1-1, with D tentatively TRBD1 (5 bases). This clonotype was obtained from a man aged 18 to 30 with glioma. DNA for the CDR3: TGTGCCAACAGCGAAAAGGGGAGGAACACTGAAGCTTTCTTT. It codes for CANSEKGRNTEAFF.